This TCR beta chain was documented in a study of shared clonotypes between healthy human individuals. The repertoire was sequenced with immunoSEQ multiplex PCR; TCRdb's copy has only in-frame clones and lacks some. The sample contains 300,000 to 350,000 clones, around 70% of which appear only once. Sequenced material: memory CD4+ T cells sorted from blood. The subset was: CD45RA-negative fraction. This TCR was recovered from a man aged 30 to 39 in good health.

This CDR3 is CASSLGGGSTDTQYF. CDR3 sequence (DNA): TGCGCCAGCAGCTTGGGAGGTGGGAGCACAGATACGCAGTATTTT. This sequence joins TRBV5-1 and TRBJ2-3; D uncertain. V gave up 0 bases and J gave up 0 bases, with 8 bases separating them. This CDR3 is 15 amino acids long. The germline V gene encodes CDR1 SGHRS and CDR2 YFSETQ.